The next 7 T cell receptor beta chains were all read from a single sample in a study of T cells in Graves' hyperthyroidism and ophthalmopathy. The TCR beta CDR3 regions underwent amplification using RNA transcripts as the source. The primer set for the first-round RT-PCR of the TCR CDR3 was HTBI. Each CDR3 protein is one row after TCRdb ran MiXCR on the multiplex PCR reads. Found here are around 500,000 distinct CDR3 sequences, around an eighth of them singletons; the top ten hold 15% to 20%. Sequencing was performed on blood. The receptors here all came from a young woman with Graves' hyperthyroidism.

This clonotype was found many times. The chain joins TRBV20-1 to TRBJ2-3, with D tentatively TRBD1 (6 bases). Trimming removed 2 bases at V and 2 bases at J, with 8 bases between. Germline-derived CDR1 and CDR2 are DFQATT and SNEGSKA (reference sequence). The CDR3 contains 13 residues. The CDR3 DNA reads TGCAGTGCTAGACTGGGACACACAGATACGCAGTATTTT. Encoded protein: CSARLGHTDTQYF.

This clonotype appeared many times. The V gene is TRBV30, the J gene TRBJ2-7, with D possibly being TRBD1 (5 bases). Trimming left V 4 bases short and J 1 base short, with 17 bases between. Germline V gene sequence: CDR1 GTSNPN, CDR2 SVGIG (reference sequence). This CDR3 is built from 15 residues. CDR3: CAWKKGVSLSYEQYF. The CDR3 DNA sequence: TGTGCCTGGAAAAAAGGGGTTTCCTTATCCTACGAGCAGTACTTC.

This clonotype was seen repeatedly, ten times or more. The chain has TRBV18 and TRBJ2-2; D gene ambiguous. The V gene's germline CDR1 is KGHSH and CDR2 LQKENI. The ends were cut back, 1 base at V and 2 bases at J, with 5 bases in the middle. This CDR3 is 14 amino acids long. CDR3 coding DNA: TGTGCCAGCTCACCACGGGGTAACACCGGGGAGCTGTTTTTT. Amino acids: CASSPRGNTGELFF.

This clonotype was detected many times. The chain carries TRBV12-3 or TRBV12-4 and TRBJ2-7; 10 bases agree with TRBD2. This CDR3 contains 15 residues. The V and J ends lost 4 bases and 4 bases, in that order; junction bases with no gene match: 7. As DNA, the CDR3 is TGTGCCAGCAGTTCGTCTAGCGGGAGAAGATACGAGCAGTACTTC. Translating it yields CASSSSSGRRYEQYF.

In this sample, this clonotype turned up many times. This chain uses TRBV30 with TRBJ2-1; 8 positions match TRBD2. Per germline, CDR1 GTSNPN and CDR2 SVGIG (reference sequence). CDR3 length: 16 amino acids. V lost 3 bases and J lost 0; bases outside the gene matches: 7. DNA of the CDR3: TGTGCCTGGAGCGGGGGGGCCCAAAGCTCCTACAATGAGCAGTTCTTC. Amino acid sequence: CAWSGGAQSSYNEQFF.

In its sample, this clonotype was seen a few times. The V call is TRBV30, the J call TRBJ1-1; D call uncertain. The CDR3 is 14 amino acids. Per the germline V gene, CDR1 is GTSNPN and CDR2 is SVGIG (reference sequence). Between the trimmed V and J ends, which lost 0 bases and 2 bases, there was a span of 10 bases. The CDR3: CAWSVVTANTEAFF. CDR3 nucleotide sequence: TGTGCCTGGAGTGTTGTGACCGCAAACACTGAAGCTTTCTTT.

This clonotype occurred many times. The chain has TRBV30 and TRBJ1-3; D unresolved. The CDR3 sequence is 13 residues long. V was shortened by 2 bases and J by 4 bases, with 9 bases between the two germline ends. Germline CDR1 reads GTSNPN; CDR2 reads SVGIG (reference sequence). CDR3 bases: TGTGCCTGGAGTCCCGGCACCGGAAACACCATATATTTT. This translates into CAWSPGTGNTIYF.